Presented here are 10 T cell receptor beta chains from one specimen sequenced in a study of CD39 and CD103 CD8 tumor-infiltrating T cells. Only in-frame clones appear in the TCRdb table, and some are missing; sequencing was by immunoSEQ multiplex PCR. The sample includes 15,000 or so clones, 80% to 95% of them seen just once. Sequences were obtained from CD8+ T cells sorted from blood. Subset denoted: total memory CD8 T cells (CD45RA-CCR7+/-) from blood or uninvolved lymph node. The source is a human donor with head and neck squamous cell carcinoma.

The rearrangement joins TRBV6-1 to TRBJ2-7; 7 nucleotides align to TRBD1. Trimming took 1 base from V and 1 from J; bases not matched to a gene: 10. The length of the CDR3 is 17 residues. Germline CDR1 MNHNS, CDR2 SASEGT. The CDR3 DNA sequence: TGTGCCAGCAGTGAAGAACTCCTCCTGACAGGGTCCTACGAGCAGTACTTC. It specifies CASSEELLLTGSYEQYF.

V gene TRBV27 combines with J gene TRBJ1-5, with unresolved D. With 4 bases removed from V and 2 bases from J, the gap between germline ends came to 6 bases. The CDR3 extends over 13 amino acids. Germline loops: CDR1 MNHEY, CDR2 SMNVEV (reference sequence). The CDR3 DNA sequence: TGTGCCAGCAGTTACGGGGGCAATCAGCCCCAGCATTTT. Its protein is CASSYGGNQPQHF.

V gene TRBV30 combines with J gene TRBJ1-4; no clear D gene. CDR3 length: 12 residues. Germline lookup yields CDR1 GTSNPN and CDR2 SVGIG (reference sequence). With 5 bases removed from V and 7 bases from J, the gap between germline ends came to 11 bases. This chain's CDR3 is CAWDRGGEKLFF. Written as DNA, the CDR3 is TGTGCCTGGGACCGGGGTGGTGAAAAACTGTTTTTT.

The chain has TRBV6-6 and TRBJ1-2, with no clear D. Trimming took 0 bases from V and 8 from J, leaving 10 bases between them. The germline V gene encodes CDR1 MNHNY and CDR2 SVGAGI (reference sequence). The CDR3 contains 13 residues. CDR3 sequence reads: CASSYSRYDGYTF. The CDR3 bases are TGTGCCAGCAGTTACTCTCGCTATGACGGCTACACCTTC.

The chain has TRBV9 and TRBJ1-1, with D perhaps matching TRBD1 (5 bases). The CDR3 sequence is 14 residues long. V dropped 3 bases and J dropped 11 bases, with 20 bases sitting between them. From germline, CDR1 is SGDLS and CDR2 YYNGEE. CDR3 in amino acids: CASSGIGTAGAAFF. The DNA of the CDR3 is TGTGCCAGCAGCGGAATTGGGACGGCGGGTGCGGCTTTCTTT. Filled out from reference TRBV9 and TRBJ1-1, the complete variable domain reads DSGVTQTPKHLITATGQRVTLRCSPRSGDLSVYWYQQSLDQGLQFLIQYYNGEERAKGNILERFSAQQFPDLHSELNLSSLELGDSALYFCASSGIGTAGAAFFGQGTRLTVV.

J is TRBJ1-2 and V is TRBV30; D call uncertain. Germline V gene data show CDR1 as GTSNPN and CDR2 as SVGIG (reference sequence). Trimming took off 1 base at V and 0 bases at J, with 3 bases between the two ends. The CDR3 is made up of 12 amino acids. CDR3 in DNA: TGTGCCTGGAGTGGCGCTAACTATGGCTACACCTTC. Its protein is CAWSGANYGYTF.

V and J are TRBV29-1 and TRBJ2-7; TRBD1 aligns across 9 bases. CDR1 is SQVTM, CDR2 ANQGSEA, per germline. V lost 5 bases and J lost 3; bases outside the gene matches: 2. The CDR3 is made up of 12 amino acids. The CDR3, as DNA: TGCAGCGTTAGGGACAGGGACTACGAGCAGTACTTC. This translates into CSVRDRDYEQYF.

The rearrangement links TRBV6-5 to TRBJ2-7; TRBD1 aligns across 9 bases. The ends lost 6 bases at V and 2 bases at J; junction bases unmatched: 5. The CDR3 totals 14 residues. Looked up from germline, CDR1 is MNHEY and CDR2 is SVGAGI. Written as DNA, the CDR3 is TGTGCCAGCAGCCCCGGGACAGGGCCCTACGAGCAGTACTTC. Protein: CASSPGTGPYEQYF.

The chain joins TRBV6-6 to TRBJ2-1, with 9 nucleotides matching TRBD1. The CDR3 sequence is 14 residues long. CDR1 is MNHNY and CDR2 is SVGAGI in the germline V gene (reference sequence). The J segment lost 9 bases and the V segment lost 4 bases, leaving 7 bases of the junction unmatched. As DNA, the CDR3 is TGTGCCAGCAGTTGGGGGGACAGGGAGGGTGAGCAGTTCTTC. Translation gives CASSWGDREGEQFF.

This clone has just one count. This chain joins TRBV7-8 and TRBJ1-4, with D perhaps TRBD1 (5 bases). This CDR3 comprises 14 residues. The germline CDR1 and CDR2 sequences are SGHVS and FQNEAQ. The germline V and J ends were trimmed by 5 bases and 4 bases, with 11 bases remaining between them. For the CDR3, the DNA is TGTGCCAGCAGCGACGCGACAGATAATGAAAAACTGTTTTTT. Residues: CASSDATDNEKLFF.